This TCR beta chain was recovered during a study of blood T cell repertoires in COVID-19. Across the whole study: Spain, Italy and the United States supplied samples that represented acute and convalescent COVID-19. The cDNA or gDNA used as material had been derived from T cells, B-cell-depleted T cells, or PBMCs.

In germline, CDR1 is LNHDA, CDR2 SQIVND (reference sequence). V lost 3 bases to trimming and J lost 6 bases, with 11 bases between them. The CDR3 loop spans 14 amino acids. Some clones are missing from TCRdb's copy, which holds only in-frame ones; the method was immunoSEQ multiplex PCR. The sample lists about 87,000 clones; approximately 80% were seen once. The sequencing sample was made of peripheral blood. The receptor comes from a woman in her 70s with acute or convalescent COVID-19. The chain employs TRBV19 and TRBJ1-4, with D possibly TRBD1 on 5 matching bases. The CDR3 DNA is TGTGCCAGTAGTATGTCACGGGGGGATGAAAAACTGTTTTTT. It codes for CASSMSRGDEKLFF.